Following are 9 T cell receptor beta chains from one sample sequenced in a study of lymphopenia after photon versus proton radiotherapy. The protocol was immunoSEQ multiplex PCR, while the TCRdb copy is restricted to in-frame clones and leaves out a portion. The sample lists 25,000 to 30,000 clones; more than 75% were seen once. Source: peripheral blood, taken from a patient treated with photon-based radiotherapy. The receptors originated from a woman aged 50 to 65 with cholangiocarcinoma.

V is TRBV30 and J is TRBJ2-1, with TRBD2 as a possible D gene (7 bases). Trimming stripped 3 bases from V and 0 bases from J, with 21 bases between. CDR3 size: 18 residues. The germline V gene has CDR1 GTSNPN and CDR2 SVGIG (reference sequence). In DNA, the CDR3 is TGTGCCTGGAGGGAGGGGGGGCGACAGATCGGCTCCTACAATGAGCAGTTCTTC. Its translation is CAWREGGRQIGSYNEQFF.

The rearrangement uses TRBV7-9 and TRBJ2-5, with 8 bases identical to TRBD2. This CDR3 has 15 residues. The junction had 10 bases not matched to a gene; V was cut back by 5 bases and J by 5 bases. CDR1 and CDR2 (germline): SEHNR, FQNEAQ (reference sequence). The CDR3 region is CASSEPGLVGETQYF. The CDR3 DNA follows: TGTGCCAGCAGCGAACCGGGACTAGTAGGGGAGACCCAGTACTTC. The full variable domain, in which reference TRBV7-9 and TRBJ2-5 provide the parts outside the CDR3, is DTGVSQNPRHKITKRGQNVTFRCDPISEHNRLYWYRQTLGQGPEFLTYFQNEAQLEKSRLLSDRFSAERPKGSFSTLEIQRTEQGDSAMYLCASSEPGLVGETQYFGPGTRLLVL.

The gene calls are TRBV7-2 and TRBJ1-5, with D unresolved. The CDR3 runs to 15 residues. The V gene lost 1 base and the J gene lost 0 bases, with 7 bases spanning the gap. Germline V lookup: CDR1 SGHTA, CDR2 FQGNSA. DNA for the CDR3: TGTGCCAGCAGCTTAGGGACCCGTAGCAATCAGCCCCAGCATTTT. It is translated as CASSLGTRSNQPQHF.

This clone came up a few times. The chain joins TRBV5-1 to TRBJ1-1, with a tentative D call TRBD1 (6 bases). Deletions cut 4 bases from V and 1 base from J, with 17 bases between. CDR1 and CDR2 from the germline V gene are SGHRS and YFSETQ. CDR3 length: 16 amino acids. The DNA of the CDR3 is TGCGCCAGCAGCATACCGACAGGATCCTCGAACACTGAAGCTTTCTTT. Translation: CASSIPTGSSNTEAFF.

The chain joins TRBV4-3 to TRBJ1-5; weak D call: TRBD1 (5 bases). V was trimmed by 0 bases and J by 6 bases, leaving 12 bases between them. The CDR3 has 15 amino acids. Per the germline V gene, CDR1 is LGHNA and CDR2 is YSLEER. In DNA, the CDR3 is TGCGCCAGCAGCCAAGATCGGGGCGCGGTTCAGCCCCAGCATTTT. This codes for CASSQDRGAVQPQHF.

This chain uses TRBV7-2 with TRBJ1-4; D may be TRBD1 (5 bases). Trimming removed 5 bases from V and 5 bases from J, with 12 bases in between. The germline gives CDR1 SGHTA, CDR2 FQGNSA. CDR3 size: 14 residues. CDR3 coding DNA: TGTGCCAGCAGCCCCCCAGGGCTCAATGAAAAACTGTTTTTT. Translating it yields CASSPPGLNEKLFF. The full variable domain, rest sourced from reference TRBV7-2 and TRBJ1-4, is GAGVSQSPSNKVTEKGKDVELRCDPISGHTALYWYRQSLGQGLEFLIYFQGNSAPDKSGLPSDRFSAERTGGSVSTLTIQRTQQEDSAVYLCASSPPGLNEKLFFGSGTQLSVL.

V usage is TRBV6-5 and J usage is TRBJ1-2; maybe TRBD1 (5 bases). The germline V gene encodes CDR1 MNHEY and CDR2 SVGAGI. V was clipped by 2 bases and J by 1 base, with 8 bases between them. This CDR3 contains 14 residues. CDR3 amino acids: CASSYIGGNYGYTF. In DNA form, the CDR3 reads TGTGCCAGCAGTTACATCGGGGGTAACTATGGCTACACCTTC.

The CDR3 here is CASSLFGQKETQYF. CDR3 coding DNA: TGCGCCAGCAGCTTGTTTGGACAGAAAGAGACCCAGTACTTC. The V and J genes are TRBV5-1 and TRBJ2-5, with TRBD1 as a possible D gene (6 bases). Germline CDR1 reads SGHRS; CDR2 reads YFSETQ. The CDR3 is 14 residues long. Trimming took 1 base from V and 3 from J, leaving 10 bases between them.

The chain carries TRBV5-4 and TRBJ2-5; D remains ambiguous. Germline loops: CDR1 SGHNT, CDR2 YYREEE (reference sequence). The CDR3 totals 14 residues. Trimming removed 0 bases at V and 3 bases at J, with 9 bases between. The CDR3 protein is CASSLADGEETQYF. CDR3 coding DNA: TGTGCCAGCAGCTTGGCCGACGGAGAAGAGACCCAGTACTTC.